The rows below give T cell receptor beta chains drawn from one sample of a study of shared clonotypes between healthy human individuals. Sequencing used immunoSEQ multiplex PCR; TCRdb keeps in-frame clones, though not all of them. The data show about 1.5 million clones, about 96% seen once. Source material: naive CD4+ T cells sorted from blood. Receptors were obtained from a man aged 30 to 39 in good health. Each CDR3 is given with its conserved first and last residue. The D gene is left open where the match is weak. Clone size is given for some rows only: seen once, a few or many times, or a class if the clone is expanded.

TRBV5-4	TRBJ1-3	.	TRBD1	TGTGCCAGCAGCTTTGGGGGGGGACAGGTTGGAAACACCATATATTTT	CASSFGGGQVGNTIYF
TRBV2	TRBJ2-1	.	.	TGTGCCAGCAGTGAGGTGGCGAGGGGCGATGAGCAGTTCTTC	CASSEVARGDEQFF
TRBV6-5	TRBJ2-2	.	.	TGTGCCAGCAGTTACTCCAGGTTCTCTAACACCGGGGAGCTGTTTTTT	CASSYSRFSNTGELFF
TRBV5-1	TRBJ2-1	.	.	TGCGCCAGCAGCTTGGGTACAGCGAATGAGCAGTTCTTC	CASSLGTANEQFF
TRBV18	TRBJ2-1	.	.	TGTGCCAGCTCACCACCGTCCGGGGCGAGATGGGATAATGAGCAGTTCTTC	CASSPPSGARWDNEQFF
TRBV28	TRBJ1-1	.	.	TGTGCCAGCAGTTTTGACTTCGCTGCCTTGGATCGAGGGTTGAACACTGAAGCTTTCTTT	CASSFDFAALDRGLNTEAFF
TRBV7-3	TRBJ2-7	.	TRBD2	TGTGCCAGCAGGTTAGCGGGAGCCTACGAGCAGTACTTC	CASRLAGAYEQYF
TRBV19	TRBJ1-5	.	.	TGTGCCAGTAGTCCGACGACAGTATCTCAGCCCCAGCATTTT	CASSPTTVSQPQHF
TRBV5-1	TRBJ2-1	once	TRBD1	TGCGCCAGCAGAGGACAGGGGGCGTCGGATGAGCAGTTCTTC	CASRGQGASDEQFF
TRBV18	TRBJ2-1	.	TRBD1	TGTGCCAGCTCACCGGGACAGGGCATTTCCCATGAGCAGTTCTTC	CASSPGQGISHEQFF
TRBV6-1	TRBJ1-3	.	.	TGTGCCAGCAGTGAACTGGAGTGGGGAAACACCATATATTTT	CASSELEWGNTIYF
TRBV30	TRBJ1-2	.	.	TGTGCCCATGACGGCAGGGGAGGGCCCACAGGAGCAGACTATGGCTACACCTTC	CAHDGRGGPTGADYGYTF
TRBV7-2	TRBJ2-5	.	TRBD1	TGTGCCAGCAGCTCCCGGACAGGATCGGAGACCCAGTACTTC	CASSSRTGSETQYF
TRBV19	TRBJ1-4	.	.	TGTGCCAGTAGCCGGGGCGGTTTGAATGAAAAACTGTTTTTT	CASSRGGLNEKLFF
TRBV6-1	TRBJ1-4	.	.	TGTGCCAGCAGTGTACAGGGAAATGAAAAACTGTTTTTT	CASSVQGNEKLFF
TRBV18	TRBJ2-1	.	TRBD1	TGTGCCAGCTCACCACGTAGGACAGGAACCAATGAGCAGTTCTTC	CASSPRRTGTNEQFF
TRBV11-2	TRBJ2-3	.	.	TGTGCCAGCAGCTTTTTGGATCAGTCCACAGATACGCAGTATTTT	CASSFLDQSTDTQYF
TRBV11-2	TRBJ2-2	.	.	TGTGCCAGCAGCTCGACTGGGGTTGGGACCGGGGAGCTGTTTTTT	CASSSTGVGTGELFF
TRBV6-1	TRBJ1-5	.	TRBD1	TGTGCCAGCAGGACAGGGCTGCAGCCCCAGCATTTT	CASRTGLQPQHF
TRBV7-8	TRBJ2-4	.	.	TGTGCCAGCAGCTTAGTAGGGGGATCTAAAAACATTCAGTACTTC	CASSLVGGSKNIQYF
TRBV7-7	TRBJ2-1	.	.	TGTGCTAGCAGTCGTCTTACGGGACGGTACAATGAGCAGTTCTTC	CASSRLTGRYNEQFF
TRBV6-1	TRBJ1-1	.	.	TGTGCCAGCAGTGAAGCGCTCGGCATGAACACTGAAGCTTTCTTT	CASSEALGMNTEAFF
TRBV6-1	TRBJ2-2	.	TRBD2	TGTGCCAGCCGCCTGGGGGGGAGGGCCAGCGGGGAGCTGTTTTTT	CASRLGGRASGELFF
TRBV28	TRBJ2-7	.	TRBD1	TGTGCCAGCAACCCATACCGGACCGGGACAGGGACCTACGAGCAGTACTTC	CASNPYRTGTGTYEQYF
TRBV29-1	TRBJ1-1	.	.	TGCAGCGTTGAAGGAGGCGTTAGGGCAGCCGCTTTCTTT	CSVEGGVRAAAFF
TRBV14	TRBJ2-3	.	.	TGTGCCAGCAGCCAAGAATACAGCACAGATACGCAGTATTTT	CASSQEYSTDTQYF
TRBV6-6	TRBJ1-1	.	.	TGTGCCAGCAGTAGACAGATCCTAGAAGCTTTCTTT	CASSRQILEAFF
TRBV25-1	TRBJ1-1	.	TRBD1	TGTGCCAGCAGTGAATGGGACAGGGAAGCTTTCTTT	CASSEWDREAFF
TRBV19	TRBJ2-7	.	.	TGTGCCAGTAGAGCCGTTGCCGGTGGGCAGTACTTC	CASRAVAGGQYF
TRBV11-3	TRBJ1-1	.	TRBD1	TGTGCCAGCAGCCCCTACAGGGGGAACACTGAAGCTTTCTTT	CASSPYRGNTEAFF
TRBV5-5	TRBJ2-1	.	.	TGTGCCAGCAGCTCCGCAGGGTACAATGAGCAGTTCTTC	CASSSAGYNEQFF
TRBV18	TRBJ2-7	once	TRBD1	TGTGCCAGCTCACCGGTGGACAGGGAAGTCGAGCAGTACTTC	CASSPVDREVEQYF
TRBV5-4	TRBJ2-2	.	TRBD1	TGTGCCAGCAGTCCCGGTGAACAGGGGGCGGGCGGGGAGCTGTTTTTT	CASSPGEQGAGGELFF
TRBV7-2	TRBJ1-1	.	.	TGTGCCAGCAGCACCCGGGACCAGACTGAAGCTTTCTTT	CASSTRDQTEAFF